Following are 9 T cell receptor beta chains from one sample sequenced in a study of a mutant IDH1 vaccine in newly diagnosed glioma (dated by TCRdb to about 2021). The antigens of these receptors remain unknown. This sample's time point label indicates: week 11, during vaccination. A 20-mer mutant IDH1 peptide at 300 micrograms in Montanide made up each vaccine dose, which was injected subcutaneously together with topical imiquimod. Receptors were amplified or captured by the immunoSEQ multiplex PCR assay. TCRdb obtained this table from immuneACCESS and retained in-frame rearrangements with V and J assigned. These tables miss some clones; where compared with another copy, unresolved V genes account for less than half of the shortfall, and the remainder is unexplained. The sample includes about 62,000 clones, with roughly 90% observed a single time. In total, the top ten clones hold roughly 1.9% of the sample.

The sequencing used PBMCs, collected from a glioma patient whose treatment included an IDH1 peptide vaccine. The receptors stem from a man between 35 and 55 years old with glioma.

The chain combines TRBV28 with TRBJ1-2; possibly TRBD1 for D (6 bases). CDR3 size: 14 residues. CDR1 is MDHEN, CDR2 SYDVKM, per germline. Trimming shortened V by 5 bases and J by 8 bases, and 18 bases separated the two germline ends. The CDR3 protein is CASSEPQGSRGYTF. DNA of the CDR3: TGTGCCAGCAGTGAACCCCAGGGGTCCCGCGGCTACACCTTC.

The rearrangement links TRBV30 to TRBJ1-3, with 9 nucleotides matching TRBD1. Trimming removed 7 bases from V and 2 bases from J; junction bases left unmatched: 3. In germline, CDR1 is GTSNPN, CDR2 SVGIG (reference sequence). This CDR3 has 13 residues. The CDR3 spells CAFTGGAGNTIYF. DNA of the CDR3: TGTGCCTTCACAGGGGGCGCTGGAAACACCATATATTTT.

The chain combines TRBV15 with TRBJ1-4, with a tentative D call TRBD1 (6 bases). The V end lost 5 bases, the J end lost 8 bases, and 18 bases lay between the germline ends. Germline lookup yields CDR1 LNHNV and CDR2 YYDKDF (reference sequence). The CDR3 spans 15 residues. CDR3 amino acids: CATSPRRGGGEKLFF. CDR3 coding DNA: TGTGCCACCAGCCCCCGGCGGGGTGGGGGCGAAAAACTGTTTTTT.

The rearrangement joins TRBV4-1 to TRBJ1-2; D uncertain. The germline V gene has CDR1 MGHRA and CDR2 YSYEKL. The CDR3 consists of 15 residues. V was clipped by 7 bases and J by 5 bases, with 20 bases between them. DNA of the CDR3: TGCGCCAGCACCCCGGAGGGCGGAGGGTGGTATGGCTACACCTTC. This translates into CASTPEGGGWYGYTF.

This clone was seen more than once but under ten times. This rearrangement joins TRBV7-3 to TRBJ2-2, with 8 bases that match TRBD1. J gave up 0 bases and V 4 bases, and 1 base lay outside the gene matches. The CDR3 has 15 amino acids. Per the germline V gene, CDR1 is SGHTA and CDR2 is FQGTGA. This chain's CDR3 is CASSSDRANTGELFF. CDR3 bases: TGTGCCAGCAGCTCGGACAGGGCGAACACCGGGGAGCTGTTTTTT.

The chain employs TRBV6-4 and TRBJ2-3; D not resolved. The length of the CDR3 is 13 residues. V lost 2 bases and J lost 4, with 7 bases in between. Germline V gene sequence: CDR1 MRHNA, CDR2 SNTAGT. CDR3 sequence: CASSDERADTQYF. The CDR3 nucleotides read TGTGCCAGCAGTGACGAGAGAGCAGATACGCAGTATTTT.

DNA of the CDR3: TGTGCCAGCAGTCCGAACAGGGTCCAAGAGACCCAGTACTTC. Translated: CASSPNRVQETQYF. The chain has TRBV6-6 and TRBJ2-5; tentative D call: TRBD1 (6 bases). The germline V gene has CDR1 MNHNY and CDR2 SVGAGI (reference sequence). The CDR3 extends over 14 amino acids. V was clipped by 5 bases and J by 1 base, with 11 bases between them.

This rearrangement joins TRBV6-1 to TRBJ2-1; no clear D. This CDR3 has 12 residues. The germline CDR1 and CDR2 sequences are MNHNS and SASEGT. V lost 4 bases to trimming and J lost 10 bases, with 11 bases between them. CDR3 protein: CASSGDPGEQFF. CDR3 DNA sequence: TGTGCCAGCAGTGGCGACCCCGGGGAGCAGTTCTTC.

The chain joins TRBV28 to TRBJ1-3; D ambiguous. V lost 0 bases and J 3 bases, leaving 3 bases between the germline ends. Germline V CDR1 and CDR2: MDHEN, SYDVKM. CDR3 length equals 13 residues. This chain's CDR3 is CASSLWFGNTIYF. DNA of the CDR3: TGTGCCAGCAGTTTATGGTTTGGAAACACCATATATTTT.